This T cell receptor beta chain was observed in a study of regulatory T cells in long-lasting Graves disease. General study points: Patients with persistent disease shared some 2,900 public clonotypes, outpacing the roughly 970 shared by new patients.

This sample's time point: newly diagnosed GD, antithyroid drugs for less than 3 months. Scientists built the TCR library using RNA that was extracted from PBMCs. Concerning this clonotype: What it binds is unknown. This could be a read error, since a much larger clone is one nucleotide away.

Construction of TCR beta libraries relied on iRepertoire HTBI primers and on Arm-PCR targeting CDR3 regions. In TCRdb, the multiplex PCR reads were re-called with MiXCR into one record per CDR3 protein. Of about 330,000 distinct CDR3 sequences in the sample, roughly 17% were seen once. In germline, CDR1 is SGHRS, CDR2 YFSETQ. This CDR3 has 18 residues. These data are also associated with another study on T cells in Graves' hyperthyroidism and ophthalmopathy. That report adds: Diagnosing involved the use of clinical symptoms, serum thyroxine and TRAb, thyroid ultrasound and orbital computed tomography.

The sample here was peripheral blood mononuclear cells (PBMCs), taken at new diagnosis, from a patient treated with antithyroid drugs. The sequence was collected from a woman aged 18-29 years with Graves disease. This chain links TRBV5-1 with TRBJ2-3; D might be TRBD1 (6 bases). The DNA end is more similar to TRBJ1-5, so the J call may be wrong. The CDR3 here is CASSPLNLALGGTDTQHF. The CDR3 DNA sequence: TGCGCCAGCAGCCCACTAAATCTCGCCCTGGGGGGCACAGATACGCAGCATTTT.